The 23 T cell receptor beta chains below were found in one sample sequenced in a study of blood T cell repertoires in COVID-19. The data were produced by immunoSEQ multiplex PCR, yet TCRdb's version contains in-frame clones alone and is incomplete. The table includes 100,000 to 150,000 clones, approximately 84% detected once. The sequenced sample was peripheral blood. The receptors come from a man aged 55 to 70 with acute or convalescent COVID-19.

The table lists this clone with a count of one. This chain links TRBV2 with TRBJ1-1; 9 bases fit TRBD1. V gave up 6 bases and J gave up 2 bases; unmatched junction bases: 4. The CDR3 length is 14 residues. Per the germline V gene, CDR1 is SNHLY and CDR2 is FYNNEI. DNA of the CDR3: TGTGCCAGCAGGAGGGGACAGGGTAACACTGAAGCTTTCTTT. Protein: CASRRGQGNTEAFF.

The chain joins TRBV3-1 (or the pseudogene TRBV3-2) to TRBJ2-7, with TRBD2 as a possible D gene (6 bases). Trimming took 1 base from V and 5 from J, leaving 15 bases between them. Germline-derived CDR1 and CDR2 are LGHDT and YNNKEL (reference sequence). The CDR3 runs 15 residues. The chain's CDR3 is CASSQGNGGAHEQYF. CDR3 nucleotides: TGTGCCAGCAGCCAAGGTAACGGGGGAGCCCACGAGCAGTACTTC.

The chain has TRBV19 and TRBJ2-5; D call uncertain. V lost 3 bases to trimming and J lost 7 bases, with 12 bases between them. Germline V gene lookup returns CDR1 LNHDA and CDR2 SQIVND (reference sequence). The CDR3 has 13 residues. The CDR3 nucleotides are TGTGCCAGTAGTATGCCCAACTCGGGGACCCAGTACTTC. Translated, it gives CASSMPNSGTQYF.

The V gene is TRBV29-1, the J gene TRBJ2-3, with 9 bases identical to TRBD1. Germline V gene data show CDR1 as SQVTM and CDR2 as ANQGSEA. Losses at the gene ends were 7 bases for V and 3 bases for J; bases not matched to a gene: 8. The CDR3 totals 14 residues. CDR3 loop: CSDRTGEETDTQYF. As DNA, the CDR3 is TGCAGCGACCGGACAGGGGAGGAAACAGATACGCAGTATTTT.

The genes are TRBV5-1 and TRBJ2-3; TRBD1 is a possible D gene (5 bases). The CDR3 runs to 15 residues. Between the trimmed V and J ends, which lost 0 bases and 1 base, there was a span of 9 bases. Germline-derived CDR1 and CDR2 are SGHRS and YFSETQ. The CDR3 DNA reads as TGCGCCAGCAGCTTGGAGCTACAGGGCACAGATACGCAGTATTTT. Its protein is CASSLELQGTDTQYF.

This chain uses TRBV7-2 with TRBJ1-4, with TRBD1 as a possible D gene (5 bases). Germline values: CDR1 SGHTA, CDR2 FQGNSA. V was cut by 1 base and J by 10 bases, with 13 bases left in between. The CDR3 totals 14 residues. CDR3 DNA sequence: TGTGCCAGCAGCTTAGAAAGGGGCCGCGGAAAACTGTTTTTT. Translated: CASSLERGRGKLFF.

The rearrangement joins TRBV3-1 (or the pseudogene TRBV3-2) to TRBJ1-2; the match to TRBD1 covers 11 bases. The germline V gene encodes CDR1 LGHDT and CDR2 YNNKEL (reference sequence). The trim removed 0 bases at V and 3 bases at J, leaving 3 bases unmatched. The CDR3 length is 16 residues. CDR3 protein: CASSQDGQGAHYGYTF. The DNA of the CDR3 is TGTGCCAGCAGCCAAGACGGACAGGGGGCGCACTATGGCTACACCTTC.

This chain joins TRBV5-1 and TRBJ2-1; 7 positions agree with TRBD1. Germline CDR1 and CDR2: SGHRS and YFSETQ. V lost 0 bases to trimming and J lost 4 bases; unmatched junction nucleotides: 4. CDR3 length: 15 amino acids. As DNA, the CDR3 is TGCGCCAGCAGCTTGGCACAGGGGAATTACAATGAGCAGTTCTTC. This gives the protein CASSLAQGNYNEQFF. Complete variable domain (other parts from reference TRBV5-1 and TRBJ2-1): KAGVTQTPRYLIKTRGQQVTLSCSPISGHRSVSWYQQTPGQGLQFLFEYFSETQRNKGNFPGRFSGRQFSNSRSEMNVSTLELGDSALYLCASSLAQGNYNEQFFGPGTRLTVL.

This clone has only a few counts. This chain uses TRBV5-1 with TRBJ2-7, with a tentative D call TRBD2 (6 bases). The germline CDR1 and CDR2 sequences are SGHRS and YFSETQ. The CDR3 is made up of 16 amino acids. V lost 0 bases and J lost 2, with 15 bases in between. The CDR3: CASSLAVTSNPYEQYF. The DNA of the CDR3 is TGCGCCAGCAGCTTGGCCGTGACTAGTAATCCCTACGAGCAGTACTTC.

The J gene is TRBJ2-7, the V gene TRBV7-2; D is unclear. Germline V gene data show CDR1 as SGHTA and CDR2 as FQGNSA. Deletions cut 1 base from V and 2 bases from J, with 6 bases between. This CDR3 has 13 amino acids. The CDR3 DNA reads TGTGCCAGCAGCTTAGAGCGCGCCTACGAGCAGTACTTC. The encoded protein is CASSLERAYEQYF.

The V and J genes are TRBV19 and TRBJ1-4; TRBD1 is a possible D gene (6 bases). The germline V and J ends were trimmed by 2 bases and 8 bases, with 9 bases remaining between them. The CDR3 loop spans 13 amino acids. Germline CDR1 and CDR2: LNHDA and SQIVND (reference sequence). In DNA form, the CDR3 reads TGTGCCAGTAGTATACCCAGGGGAGAAAAACTGTTTTTT. The encoded protein is CASSIPRGEKLFF.

This chain uses TRBV19 with TRBJ2-1; tentative D call: TRBD2 (6 bases). CDR1 LNHDA and CDR2 SQIVND come from the germline V gene (reference sequence). The CDR3 runs 14 residues. Trimming removed 3 bases at V and 0 bases at J, with 6 bases between. Here the CDR3 reads CASSIGSSYNEQFF. The CDR3 bases are TGTGCCAGTAGTATCGGGAGCTCCTACAATGAGCAGTTCTTC.

The rearrangement uses TRBV7-3 and TRBJ2-3; D may be TRBD1 (6 bases). This CDR3 region has 15 residues. Per germline, CDR1 SGHTA and CDR2 FQGTGA. Trimming shortened V by 5 bases and J by 6 bases, and 18 bases separated the two germline ends. The CDR3 DNA reads as TGTGCCAGCAGCCTCCAGGGGCGACTGGTCGATACGCAGTATTTT. Protein: CASSLQGRLVDTQYF. Combining the CDR3 with reference TRBV7-3 and TRBJ2-3 gives the whole variable domain GAGVSQTPSNKVTEKGKYVELRCDPISGHTALYWYRQSLGQGPEFLIYFQGTGAADDSGLPNDRFFAVRPEGSVSTLKIQRTERGDSAVYLCASSLQGRLVDTQYFGPGTRLTVL.

The rearrangement uses TRBV5-1 and TRBJ2-3, with 7 bases matching TRBD2. Germline assignment: CDR1 SGHRS and CDR2 YFSETQ. The CDR3 extends over 16 amino acids. With 0 bases clipped from V and 1 base from J, the junction kept 5 bases outside the gene matches. The CDR3 nucleotides read TGCGCCAGCAGCTTGGCTGGCGGGAGCGGCACAGATACGCAGTATTTT. Its translation is CASSLAGGSGTDTQYF. Supplemented by reference TRBV5-1 and TRBJ2-3, the full variable domain reads KAGVTQTPRYLIKTRGQQVTLSCSPISGHRSVSWYQQTPGQGLQFLFEYFSETQRNKGNFPGRFSGRQFSNSRSEMNVSTLELGDSALYLCASSLAGGSGTDTQYFGPGTRLTVL.

This clone was found a few times. The J gene is TRBJ1-2, the V gene TRBV15; 10 nucleotides match TRBD1. Germline V CDR1 and CDR2: LNHNV, YYDKDF (reference sequence). The CDR3 sequence is 14 residues long. V lost 1 base and J lost 5; bases outside the gene matches: 1. CDR3 sequence (DNA): TGTGCCACCAGCAGAGGGGACAGGGGATATGGCTACACCTTC. This sequence encodes CATSRGDRGYGYTF.

The V call is TRBV5-1, the J call TRBJ2-5; 12 nucleotides agree with TRBD2. This CDR3 contains 16 residues. Unmatched junction bases numbered 8, after V lost 4 bases and J lost 4 bases. From germline, CDR1 is SGHRS and CDR2 YFSETQ. The CDR3 spells CASSPLAGGPVETQYF. Here the CDR3 DNA reads TGCGCCAGCAGCCCGCTAGCGGGAGGGCCTGTAGAGACCCAGTACTTC.

The chain recombines TRBV5-6 with TRBJ1-2; D gene ambiguous. Germline V gene sequence: CDR1 SGHDT, CDR2 YYEEEE. This CDR3 comprises 13 residues. V lost 2 bases, J lost 2 bases, and 7 bases lay in between. CDR3 in DNA: TGTGCCAGCAGCTTCTGCCGGAACTATGGCTACACCTTC. This gives the protein CASSFCRNYGYTF.

The chain combines TRBV4-2 with TRBJ1-1; 8 bases map to TRBD1. The CDR3 has 15 amino acids. Germline V gene sequence: CDR1 LGHNA, CDR2 YNFKEQ. V lost 0 bases, J lost 4 bases, and 4 bases stayed unmatched. CDR3 coding DNA: TGTGCCAGCAGCCAAGAAACAGGGGGGGCCACTGAAGCTTTCTTT. Translated, it gives CASSQETGGATEAFF.

This CDR3 reads CASSSSGGNTEAFF. The DNA for the CDR3 is TGTGCCAGCTCTTCGTCAGGGGGGAATACTGAAGCTTTCTTT. The chain recombines TRBV6-5 with TRBJ1-1, with 7 bases identical to TRBD1. Germline trimming cut 8 bases from V and 5 bases from J; bases unmatched to any gene: 11. Germline CDR1 MNHEY, CDR2 SVGAGI. The CDR3 totals 14 residues.

The chain combines TRBV19 with TRBJ2-1; 10 bases align to TRBD2. Per the germline V gene, CDR1 is LNHDA and CDR2 is SQIVND (reference sequence). V gave up 5 bases and J gave up 5 bases; unmatched junction bases: 9. This CDR3 comprises 16 residues. Written as DNA, the CDR3 is TGTGCCAGTAGTCCCCCGGGAGCGGGAGGGAACAATGAGCAGTTCTTC. Translating gives CASSPPGAGGNNEQFF.

In nucleotides, the CDR3 is TGTGCCAGTAGTATCCCAGGGGCTGAAGCTTTCTTT. Translating gives CASSIPGAEAFF. This chain links TRBV19 with TRBJ1-1; tentatively, D is TRBD1 (6 bases). The germline CDR1 and CDR2 sequences are LNHDA and SQIVND (reference sequence). With 3 bases removed from V and 6 bases from J, the gap between germline ends came to 8 bases. CDR3 length equals 12 residues.

The chain joins TRBV6-6 to TRBJ1-2; no clear D gene. The germline V gene has CDR1 MNHNY and CDR2 SVGAGI (reference sequence). This CDR3 comprises 14 residues. V shed 2 bases and J shed 4 bases, with 11 bases lying between them. CDR3 sequence reads: CASSYPGGSYGYTF. DNA for the CDR3: TGTGCCAGCAGTTACCCCGGCGGTAGCTATGGCTACACCTTC.

This clone was seen only a few times. The V and J genes are TRBV5-1 and TRBJ2-3; a weak D match, TRBD2 (6 bases). The CDR3 length is 13 residues. V was clipped by 4 bases and J by 6 bases, with 12 bases between them. Germline-derived CDR1 and CDR2 are SGHRS and YFSETQ. The CDR3 DNA reads TGCGCCAGCAGCCTGGAGGGCGGGGATACGCAGTATTTT. Protein product: CASSLEGGDTQYF.